Shown below are 21 T cell receptor beta chains from a single sample sequenced in a study of CD8 T cells in Susac syndrome. RNA totalling roughly 0.45 to 1 ug underwent reverse transcription with random hexamers. TCRdb called the immunoSEQ multiplex PCR reads again in MiXCR, with one record for every CDR3 protein. The sample includes some 120,000 distinct CDR3 sequences, 90% to 95% of them seen just once. Sequenced material: CD4+ T cells from PBMCs. All receptors derive from a human donor with multiple sclerosis.

The J gene is TRBJ2-7, the V gene TRBV19, with a weak D call TRBD1 (7 bases). The CDR3 runs 15 residues. Deletions cut 3 bases from V and 3 bases from J, with 15 bases between. CDR1 and CDR2 from the germline V gene are LNHDA and SQIVND (reference sequence). In DNA form, the CDR3 reads TGTGCCAGTAGTATCGGGGGACAGCAATTCTACGAGCAGTACTTC. As protein: CASSIGGQQFYEQYF.

The DNA for the CDR3 is TGTGCCAGCTCACCACCCAGGGCTGGGGCCAACGTCCTGACTTTC. Amino acids: CASSPPRAGANVLTF. V gene TRBV18 combines with J gene TRBJ2-6; TRBD1 is a possible D gene (5 bases). Germline lookup yields CDR1 KGHSH and CDR2 LQKENI. V lost 0 bases and J lost 2, with 5 bases in between. This CDR3 spans 15 amino acids.

CDR3 protein: CASSNIGYTEAFF. In nucleotides, the CDR3 is TGTGCCAGCAGTAATATCGGGTACACTGAAGCTTTCTTT. This sequence joins TRBV12-3 or TRBV12-4 and TRBJ1-1; D call uncertain. This CDR3 region has 13 residues. Trimming pared 5 bases from V and 3 bases from J, leaving 10 bases between.

The gene calls are TRBV11-2 and TRBJ1-1; TRBD1 is a possible D gene (6 bases). Germline V gene data show CDR1 as SGHAT and CDR2 as FQNNGV. Trimming took 5 bases from V and 3 from J, leaving 16 bases between them. The CDR3 runs to 15 residues. The CDR3 sequence is CASSPPPGEYTEAFF. The CDR3 bases are TGTGCCAGCAGCCCACCCCCAGGGGAATACACTGAAGCTTTCTTT.

The V gene is TRBV7-2, the J gene TRBJ1-6; D not certain. Trimming stripped 1 base from V and 7 bases from J, with 5 bases between. The CDR3 runs to 13 residues. Germline V lookup: CDR1 SGHTA, CDR2 FQGNSA. CDR3 residues: CASSLVGNSPLHF. The DNA for the CDR3 is TGTGCCAGCAGCTTAGTTGGAAATTCACCCCTCCACTTT.

V and J are TRBV14 and TRBJ2-1, with TRBD1 identical over 9 bases. CDR3 length: 16 residues. The J segment lost 6 bases and the V segment lost 4 bases, leaving 10 bases of the junction unmatched. Per the germline V gene, CDR1 is SGHDN and CDR2 is FVKESK. The CDR3 region has the DNA TGTGCCAGCAGCCCCCTAGCCGGGACAGGGTCCAATGAGCAGTTCTTC. This translates into CASSPLAGTGSNEQFF.

The sample holds a few counts of this clonotype. The chain carries TRBV15 and TRBJ2-7; D is possibly TRBD2 (6 bases). CDR3 length: 16 residues. V was clipped by 0 bases and J by 1 base, with 13 bases between them. Germline V CDR1 and CDR2: LNHNV, YYDKDF (reference sequence). CDR3 protein: CATSRDNRDLSYEQYF. In DNA, the CDR3 is TGTGCCACCAGCAGAGACAACCGGGACTTATCCTACGAGCAGTACTTC.

The chain couples TRBV7-3 to TRBJ2-4, with a tentative D call TRBD2 (5 bases). In germline, CDR1 is SGHTA, CDR2 FQGTGA. This CDR3 contains 17 residues. Trimming stripped 5 bases from V and 1 base from J, with 18 bases between. Here the CDR3 reads CASSQTGDSTAKNIQYF. DNA for the CDR3: TGTGCCAGCAGCCAAACCGGGGATTCAACTGCCAAAAACATTCAGTACTTC.

The J gene is TRBJ2-3, the V gene TRBV7-9, with TRBD1 matching over 9 bases. This CDR3 has 16 residues. V lost 5 bases and J lost 5; bases outside the gene matches: 11. CDR1 and CDR2 (germline): SEHNR, FQNEAQ (reference sequence). The CDR3 nucleotides are TGTGCCAGCAGCGCAAGGACAGGGGTAGGGCAAGATACGCAGTATTTT. This gives the protein CASSARTGVGQDTQYF.

This chain links TRBV13 with TRBJ2-1; TRBD1 might be the D (6 bases). In germline, CDR1 is PRHDT, CDR2 FYEKMQ (reference sequence). This CDR3 has 14 amino acids. Trimming removed 4 bases at V and 6 bases at J, with 13 bases between. The CDR3 coding sequence is TGTGCCAGCAGCTCACTAGGACAGCGCAATGAGCAGTTCTTC. Its protein is CASSSLGQRNEQFF.

The rearrangement uses TRBV2 and TRBJ2-7; 12 bases are a match to TRBD1. This CDR3 spans 14 amino acids. Germline trimming cut 6 bases from V and 7 bases from J; bases unmatched to any gene: 7. Germline values: CDR1 SNHLY, CDR2 FYNNEI. The CDR3 loop is CASRAGTGGWEQYF. CDR3 DNA sequence: TGTGCCAGCAGAGCCGGGACAGGGGGCTGGGAGCAGTACTTC.

The gene calls are TRBV24-1 and TRBJ2-1; TRBD2 might be the D (5 bases). The V end lost 0 bases, the J end lost 12 bases, and 8 bases lay between the germline ends. CDR3 length: 12 amino acids. Germline CDR1 reads KGHDR; CDR2 reads SFDVKD. The CDR3 region is CATSDLKSGQFF. The CDR3 DNA reads as TGTGCCACCAGTGATTTGAAGAGCGGGCAGTTCTTC.

V usage is TRBV27 and J usage is TRBJ2-2, with D unresolved. The CDR3 contains 16 residues. CDR1 is MNHEY, CDR2 SMNVEV, per germline (reference sequence). V lost 2 bases and J 0 bases, leaving 10 bases between the germline ends. CDR3: CASSLRASTNTGELFF. CDR3 sequence (DNA): TGTGCCAGCAGTTTAAGGGCTTCAACGAACACCGGGGAGCTGTTTTTT.

The chain combines TRBV4-3 with TRBJ2-2, with D tentatively TRBD1 (5 bases). The germline V and J ends were trimmed by 0 bases and 8 bases, with 16 bases remaining between them. The CDR3 is made up of 16 amino acids. Germline V gene sequence: CDR1 LGHNA, CDR2 YSLEER. CDR3 nucleotide sequence: TGCGCCAGCAGCCAAGAAAGGGGCCTCGTGAGGGGGGAGCTGTTTTTT. It codes for CASSQERGLVRGELFF.

CDR3 loop: CASSVEAGVPETQYF. The CDR3 nucleotides are TGTGCCAGCAGTGTAGAAGCGGGGGTACCGGAGACCCAGTACTTC. The rearrangement uses TRBV2 and TRBJ2-5, with 8 bases matching TRBD2. The V segment lost 4 bases and the J segment 5 bases; nucleotides outside the gene matches: 9. The germline V gene encodes CDR1 SNHLY and CDR2 FYNNEI. The CDR3 length is 15 residues.

This chain joins TRBV5-6 and TRBJ1-5, with TRBD1 identical over 7 bases. The CDR3 is 12 amino acids. Per germline, CDR1 SGHDT and CDR2 YYEEEE. V trimming: 3 bases; J trimming: 7 bases; junction bases outside the gene matches: 1. CDR3 sequence (DNA): TGTGCCAGCAGCTCGACAGGGCAGCCCCAGCATTTT. This gives the protein CASSSTGQPQHF.

The chain employs TRBV13 and TRBJ2-1, with 7 nucleotides matching TRBD2. J lost 9 bases, V lost 5 bases, and 7 bases had no gene match. Germline lookup yields CDR1 PRHDT and CDR2 FYEKMQ (reference sequence). The CDR3 has 13 amino acids. The DNA of the CDR3 is TGTGCCAGCAGCGACGGGAGGAAGGGTGAGCAGTTCTTC. Its translation is CASSDGRKGEQFF.

The chain recombines TRBV12-3 or TRBV12-4 with TRBJ2-2; TRBD2 matches at 12 bases. The J segment lost 5 bases and the V segment lost 7 bases, leaving 8 bases of the junction unmatched. The CDR3 is 16 amino acids. CDR3 bases: TGTGCCAGCATCTCTACTACTAGCGGGGGGACCGGGGAGCTGTTTTTT. It encodes CASISTTSGGTGELFF.

The V and J genes are TRBV15 and TRBJ1-5; D gene ambiguous. The ends were cut back, 2 bases at V and 0 bases at J, with 2 bases in the middle. The germline V gene has CDR1 LNHNV and CDR2 YYDKDF (reference sequence). The CDR3 runs to 13 residues. CDR3 coding DNA: TGTGCCACCAGCAGACATAGCAATCAGCCCCAGCATTTT. This translates into CATSRHSNQPQHF.

The rearrangement links TRBV5-1 to TRBJ2-1; 12 bases agree with TRBD1. Germline loops: CDR1 SGHRS, CDR2 YFSETQ. J was trimmed by 8 bases and V by 4 bases; bases with no gene match: 7. This CDR3 is 15 amino acids long. CDR3 sequence reads: CASSRGQGAGYEQFF. The DNA for the CDR3 is TGCGCCAGCAGCAGGGGACAGGGGGCGGGTTATGAGCAGTTCTTC.

This sequence joins TRBV5-4 and TRBJ2-2, with TRBD2 as a possible D gene (5 bases). This CDR3 is built from 15 residues. Trimming took 4 bases from V and 3 from J, leaving 13 bases between them. The germline V gene has CDR1 SGHNT and CDR2 YYREEE (reference sequence). CDR3 nucleotide sequence: TGTGCCAGCAGCCTTCCGAACGGGGACACCGGGGAGCTGTTTTTT. Protein product: CASSLPNGDTGELFF.